The rows below give T cell receptor beta chains drawn from one sample of a study of T cells in Graves' hyperthyroidism and ophthalmopathy. TCRdb passed the multiplex PCR reads through MiXCR, listing each CDR3 protein once. Of 550,000 to 650,000 distinct CDR3 sequences listed, over 11% are singletons. The specimen was blood. These receptor sequences come from a woman in her thirties with Graves' hyperthyroidism that later progressed to Graves' ophthalmopathy. The CDR3 runs from the conserved cysteine through the conserved F or W. The order of the fields is clone size, V gene, D gene, J gene, CDR3 DNA, CDR3 protein. A D gene is named only where the DNA matches it firmly. Clone size is not always given. Where it is, it says once, few, many or a class for expanded clones.

>many|TRBV6-1|-|TRBJ1-4
TGTGCCAGCACCCTACTTCCGGGGACACATCTGGAAAAACTGTTTTTT
CASTLLPGTHLEKLFF
>-|TRBV13|-|TRBJ1-5
TGTGCCAGCAGTGGGGGACGGTACAATCAGCCCCAGCATTTT
CASSGGRYNQPQHF
>many|TRBV12-3/TRBV12-4|TRBD1|TRBJ2-7
TGTGCCAGGAAGGACAGGGCCCACGAGCAGTACTTC
CARKDRAHEQYF
>-|TRBV19|TRBD2|TRBJ2-7
TGTGCCACCGAGACAACTAGCGGGAGATACGAGCAGTACTTC
CATETTSGRYEQYF
>few|TRBV4-1|-|TRBJ1-1
TGCGCCAGCAGCCAAGTGGGGACCCTTGTGAACACTGAAGCTTTCTTT
CASSQVGTLVNTEAFF
>-|TRBV6-2/TRBV6-3|-|TRBJ1-1
TGTGCCAGCAGTTACTACGACGAGAAGGAAGCTTTCTTT
CASSYYDEKEAFF
>many|TRBV3-1|-|TRBJ1-2
TGTGCCAGCAGCCAAGAATCCGGAAAGGGTGGCTACACCTTC
CASSQESGKGGYTF
>many|TRBV2|-|TRBJ2-5
TGTGCCAGCTCTTCGGAGGTACAAGAGACCCAGTACTTC
CASSSEVQETQYF
>many|TRBV27|TRBD1|TRBJ2-3
TGTGCCAGCAGTTTGACAGGGATTGGGGATACGCAGTATTTT
CASSLTGIGDTQYF
>many|TRBV19|TRBD2|TRBJ2-1
TGTGCCACACACTCCGGGACTAATTACAATGAGCAGTTCTTC
CATHSGTNYNEQFF
>few|TRBV14|-|TRBJ2-7
TGTGCCAGCAGCCGAGGGCTGAGAAACTACGAGCAGTACTTC
CASSRGLRNYEQYF
>many|TRBV10-2|-|TRBJ1-4
TGCGCCAGCAGTGGTAGGAGGGATGAAAAACTGTTTTTT
CASSGRRDEKLFF
>many|TRBV10-2|TRBD1|TRBJ2-7
TGCGCCAGCAGAGACAGGGGGCACTCCTACGAGCAGTACTTC
CASRDRGHSYEQYF
>many|TRBV2|TRBD1|TRBJ2-7
TGTGCCAGCAGGGAAGAAATGACAGGGCTGGGGGAGCAGTACTTC
CASREEMTGLGEQYF
>few|TRBV9|TRBD2|TRBJ2-1
TGTGCCAGCAGCGCCCATCTAGCGGGAGAGCTCTACAATGAGCAGTTCTTC
CASSAHLAGELYNEQFF
>-|TRBV4-3|TRBD1|TRBJ1-4
TGCGCCAGCAGCCAACAACAGGGGGCCGTGGAAAAACTGTTTTTT
CASSQQQGAVEKLFF
>many|TRBV7-6|TRBD1|TRBJ2-1
TGTGCCAGCAGCACCGGGACAGGGGGCTACAATGAGCAGTTCTTC
CASSTGTGGYNEQFF
>-|TRBV10-1|-|TRBJ2-1
TGCGCCAGCAGTGAGTCGCGACTGATATATGAGCAGTTCTTC
CASSESRLIYEQFF
>many|TRBV12-3/TRBV12-4|-|TRBJ2-1
TGTGCCAGCAGTCCTATGGGGGATGAGCAGTTCTTC
CASSPMGDEQFF
>many|TRBV5-1|TRBD1|TRBJ2-1
TGCGCCAGCAGCTTGGCCCAGGGGGTCGATGAGCAGTTCTTC
CASSLAQGVDEQFF
>many|TRBV12-3/TRBV12-4|-|TRBJ1-2
TGTGCCAGCAGTTTATCGGCAGGTGGGGTTTCGGGGCAGGCCCTCTATGGCTACACCTTC
CASSLSAGGVSGQALYGYTF
>many|TRBV28|-|TRBJ1-2
TGTGCCAGCAGTTTATCGGCGGGACGGGGCTATGGCTACACCTTC
CASSLSAGRGYGYTF
>many|TRBV20-1|-|TRBJ2-2
TGCAGTGCCAGCCCCGCAGCGTTGGGCACCGGGGAGCTGTTTTTT
CSASPAALGTGELFF
>many|TRBV7-2|TRBD1|TRBJ1-4
TGTGCCAGCAGCCCTATGACAGGGATTGAAAAACTGTTTTTT
CASSPMTGIEKLFF
>few|TRBV28|-|TRBJ2-7
TGTGCCAGCAGTTTAGCGACAGCGAGCTCCTACGAGCAGTACTTC
CASSLATASSYEQYF
>few|TRBV19|-|TRBJ1-1
TGTGCCAGTAATATAGGCCCGCAGCAGAACACTGAAGCTTTCTTT
CASNIGPQQNTEAFF
>many|TRBV2|-|TRBJ2-3
TGTGCCAGCAGGACTACTCCTATTTATTCAGATACGCAGTATTTT
CASRTTPIYSDTQYF
>many|TRBV4-3|-|TRBJ2-5
TGCGCCAGCAGCCAAGATCGGGGTTCCCAGTACTTC
CASSQDRGSQYF
>-|TRBV12-3/TRBV12-4|TRBD2|TRBJ2-1
TGTGCCAGCAGTTTAGACTCACTAGCGGCGTACAATGAGCAGTTCTTC
CASSLDSLAAYNEQFF
>many|TRBV6-1|TRBD2|TRBJ2-7
TGTGCCAGCAGTTACTTCGGGACTAGCGGGGACGTTTTCTACGAGCAGTACTTC
CASSYFGTSGDVFYEQYF
>many|TRBV6-1|-|TRBJ1-1
TGTGCCACCCACTCGACGATTATGAACACTGAAGCTTTCTTT
CATHSTIMNTEAFF
>many|TRBV7-3|TRBD2|TRBJ2-3
TGTGCCGGACTGAGGCTAGCGGGAGTCGTTGGCACAGATACGCAGTATTTT
CAGLRLAGVVGTDTQYF
>few|TRBV20-1|TRBD2|TRBJ2-5
TGCAGTGCTAGCCCTAGCGGGAACCAAGAGACCCAGTACTTC
CSASPSGNQETQYF
>-|TRBV2|-|TRBJ1-5
TGTGCCAGCAGTGAATTAGGAGTTCAGCCCCAGCATTTT
CASSELGVQPQHF
>few|TRBV9|-|TRBJ1-4
TGTGCCAGCAGCTATCGTTGGACAGCCGCCCGGCAAAAACTGTTTTTT
CASSYRWTAARQKLFF